The rows below give T cell receptor beta chains drawn from one sample of a study of blood T cells in healthy people across ages. TCRdb processed the 5' RACE reads anew with MiXCR; each CDR3 protein has one entry. The sample yields fewer than 2 million distinct CDR3 sequences, roughly two fifths seen once. Sequenced material: blood. The receptors shown here come from a human donor in good health. The CDR3 runs from the conserved cysteine through the conserved F or W. Clone sizes are given selectively: once, few, many, or a class where the clone is expanded.

>many|TRBV7-3|TRBJ2-3
CASSLVAGGLADTQYF
>.|TRBV20-1|TRBJ1-1
CSARGGGANTEAFF
>.|TRBV4-3|TRBJ1-3
CASSLNSGTGSGNTIYF
>.|TRBV20-1|TRBJ1-1
CSAHAGGNTEAFF
>.|TRBV5-8|TRBJ2-6
CASLNKAGANVLTF
>few|TRBV6-6|TRBJ1-5
CASSYSAINQPQHF
>few|TRBV4-3|TRBJ2-1
CASSQFGASGEGYNEQFF
>.|TRBV3-1|TRBJ2-5
CASSQDTSGGKQYF
>few|TRBV6-1|TRBJ1-1
CASRGQPTEAFF
>.|TRBV7-2|TRBJ2-6
CASSLVAQAGANVLTF
>.|TRBV5-1|TRBJ1-1
CASSLSPLGRLMNTEAFF
>.|TRBV4-1|TRBJ2-7
CASSQENWEGGSYEQYF
>.|TRBV9|TRBJ2-5
CASSQGQTFQETQYF
>.|TRBV7-2|TRBJ1-2
CASSTDRRNYGYTF
>.|TRBV29-1|TRBJ2-7
CSVELGQGFHEQYF
>.|TRBV20-1|TRBJ2-5
CSARFGTYRETQYF
>.|TRBV24-1|TRBJ2-6
CATSENRGSGANVLTF
>.|TRBV6-4|TRBJ1-2
CASSPMNSPYYGYTF
>.|TRBV5-5|TRBJ2-1
CASSWSLSPNNEQFF
>once|TRBV7-9|TRBJ2-1
CASSTQRGGRLNNNEQFF
>.|TRBV6-2/TRBV6-3|TRBJ2-3
CASSSTTWSGSGWDTQYF
>.|TRBV11-1|TRBJ2-1
CATERRQGASGGLTTYNEQFF
>.|TRBV7-9|TRBJ1-5
CASSPAAGGNQPQHF
>.|TRBV11-3|TRBJ2-1
CASSLAWETGEQFF
>few|TRBV6-4|TRBJ2-3
CASSEFPGTGSTDTQYF
>few|TRBV7-2|.
CASSPWGEGYEQYF
>.|TRBV5-1|TRBJ2-1
CASEGFGDNEQFF
>few|TRBV20-1|TRBJ2-5
CSAREVVQETQYF
>.|TRBV28|.
CANREGLEETQYF
>.|TRBV25-1|TRBJ1-2
CASRHGGQGYGYTF
>.|TRBV20-1|TRBJ2-3
CSSRDWGQVTDTQYF
>.|TRBV9|TRBJ2-7
CASSVGSSGGAGEQYF
>.|TRBV7-6|TRBJ2-1
CASSLGGGGLDEQFF
>few|TRBV3-1|TRBJ2-5
CASSQDLAGAQETQYF
>few|TRBV20-1|TRBJ2-7
CSARDGDRPYEQYF
>few|TRBV15|TRBJ1-4
CATSRDPGGWEKLFF
>.|TRBV19|TRBJ2-3
CASSITGVGADTQYF
>.|TRBV29-1|TRBJ2-7
CSVGDVLYEQYF
>few|TRBV5-1|TRBJ2-1
CASSLGVRDRGHEQFF
>few|TRBV6-5|TRBJ2-7
CASSYGGAGGGYEQYF
>.|TRBV29-1|TRBJ2-3
CSVERRLMRDTQYF
>.|TRBV29-1|TRBJ2-1
CSVEHRVPKSRYVQFF
>few|TRBV7-2|TRBJ1-6
CASREQGNSPLHF
>.|TRBV15|TRBJ2-7
CATSRPGTGGSYVQYF
>.|TRBV13|TRBJ1-1
CASSSLTGGWSTEAFF
>.|TRBV14|TRBJ2-1
CASSPLTEGSPRGNEQFF
>.|TRBV29-1|TRBJ1-1
CSANPAGDTEAFF
>.|TRBV5-1|TRBJ2-7
CASSLREGNYEQYF
>few|TRBV29-1|TRBJ1-2
CSVEFPGGQDYGYTF
>few|TRBV29-1|TRBJ1-2
CSVVQGRDGYTF
>.|TRBV24-1|.
CATRGRGTNYEQYF
>.|TRBV5-1|TRBJ1-2
CASSVDRDGYTF
>.|TRBV5-4|TRBJ2-7
CASSRKGPYGQYF
>.|TRBV20-1|TRBJ2-1
CSARGTSGGAYEQFF
>.|TRBV29-1|TRBJ1-2
CSDYRDLVFGYTF
>few|TRBV7-2|TRBJ2-1
CASSLLIGGANEQFF
>.|TRBV4-1|TRBJ1-4
CASSQEARVEKLFF
>few|TRBV29-1|TRBJ2-1
CSVRSRGYNEQFF
>few|TRBV6-2/TRBV6-3|TRBJ2-1
CASRTGRDNEQFF
>.|TRBV24-1|TRBJ2-1
CATSDLPRDRANEQFF